This entry lists 4 T cell receptor beta chains sequenced from one sample in a study of beta chain features in type 1 diabetes. Expressed TCRB transcripts were sequenced because the entire RNA isolate underwent reverse transcription. Produced via immunoSEQ multiplex PCR; TCRdb's table is partial and in-frame only. Of a few hundred thousand clones in the sample, roughly 12% were seen once. These receptors' targets are unknown. General study results and limits: TCRB CDR3s were moderately but significantly shorter in Type 1 diabetes patients in all four CD4+ subsets.

The material sequenced was naive CD4+ T cells from blood. All receptors come from a woman between 18 and 29 years old with type 1 diabetes.

The rearrangement joins TRBV19 to TRBJ1-1, with D unresolved. V dropped 6 bases and J dropped 1 base, with 12 bases sitting between them. CDR1 LNHDA and CDR2 SQIVND come from the germline V gene (reference sequence). The CDR3 consists of 14 residues. Here the CDR3 DNA reads TGTGCCAGTAGCTCCCAAACAGCGAACACTGAAGCTTTCTTT. Its translation: CASSSQTANTEAFF.

This chain links TRBV18 with TRBJ1-6; 8 bases are shared with TRBD1. Germline CDR1 KGHSH, CDR2 LQKENI. V gave up 3 bases and J gave up 7 bases; unmatched junction bases: 5. CDR3 length equals 15 residues. CDR3 in amino acids: CASSPDRVGNSPLHF. CDR3 DNA sequence: TGTGCCAGCTCACCGGACAGGGTAGGCAATTCACCCCTCCACTTT.

V gene TRBV7-9 combines with J gene TRBJ1-5; 7 bases match TRBD1. The CDR3 totals 15 residues. V lost 1 base and J lost 0; bases outside the gene matches: 0. Germline values: CDR1 SEHNR, CDR2 FQNEAQ (reference sequence). CDR3 residues: CASSLDRGSNQPQHF. As DNA, the CDR3 is TGTGCCAGCAGCTTAGACAGGGGTAGCAATCAGCCCCAGCATTTT.

This sequence joins TRBV28 and TRBJ1-4; 10 bases align to TRBD1. The ends lost 1 base at V and 8 bases at J; junction bases unmatched: 4. Looked up from germline, CDR1 is MDHEN and CDR2 is SYDVKM. The CDR3 sequence is 15 residues long. The CDR3 spells CASSLSGTGEEKLFF. The DNA of the CDR3 is TGTGCCAGCAGTTTATCTGGGACAGGGGAAGAAAAACTGTTTTTT.